The rows below give T cell receptor beta chains drawn from one sample of a study of T cell repertoires in cytomegalovirus infection. Antigen specificity for these receptors is unknown. Using its own MiXCR run on the reads, TCRdb lists one record per CDR3 protein. The repertoire holds roughly 80,000 distinct CDR3 sequences, with about 40% as singletons. Sample: CD8+ T cells from cultured PBMCs, taken from culture after CMV antigen stimulation. All receptors come from a human donor in good health (CMV status not recorded). Some clones in this sample may be carry-over from other donors' samples. Both conserved end residues are part of each CDR3. A D gene is named only where the DNA matches it firmly. Not every row has a clone size; where given, it reads once, few, many or a size class.

v_gene	j_gene	abundance	d_gene	CDR3aa	CDR3nt
TRBV7-3	TRBJ2-7	many	.	CASSLTWGSEQYF	TGTGCCAGCAGCTTAACTTGGGGGTCCGAGCAGTACTTC
TRBV4-1	TRBJ1-3	.	.	CASSLTNPVSGNTIYF	TGCGCCAGCAGCCTCACCAACCCCGTCTCTGGAAACACCATATATTTT
TRBV20-1	TRBJ2-7	.	.	CSARDRKYSYEQYF	TGCAGTGCTAGAGATCGTAAGTACTCCTACGAGCAGTACTTC
TRBV10-3	TRBJ2-3	few	.	CAISEGNSIYTDTQYF	TGTGCCATCAGTGAAGGAAACTCCATCTACACAGATACGCAGTATTTT
TRBV7-8	TRBJ2-5	.	.	CASSLALGIQGTQYF	TGTGCCAGCAGCTTAGCGCTCGGAATCCAAGGGACCCAGTACTTC
TRBV7-2	TRBJ1-5	many	.	CASSSGLRPQHF	TGTGCCAGCAGCTCAGGCCTCAGGCCCCAGCATTTT
TRBV7-9	TRBJ2-1	.	TRBD2	CASSLTAGNNEQFF	TGTGCCAGCAGCTTGACAGCGGGAAACAATGAGCAGTTCTTC
TRBV7-9	TRBJ2-7	many	.	CASSTNEGPLPASGDSSYEQYF	TGTGCCAGCAGCACGAATGAGGGGCCACTCCCCGCCTCCGGGGACTCCTCCTACGAGCAGTACTTC
TRBV4-1	TRBJ1-2	few	.	CASSQVSGLGYTF	TGCGCCAGCAGCCAAGTTTCAGGGCTTGGCTACACCTTC
TRBV27	TRBJ1-2	.	.	CASSLSVPREGYGYTF	TGTGCCAGCAGTTTATCGGTTCCCAGGGAAGGATATGGCTACACCTTC
TRBV7-8	TRBJ2-5	.	.	CASSRWGVGAQETQYF	TGTGCCAGCAGCCGTTGGGGGGTCGGAGCTCAAGAGACCCAGTACTTC
TRBV11-3	TRBJ1-6	.	.	CASSSPATGQTVGVWSNNSPLHF	TGTGCCAGCAGCTCCCCCGCTACCGGTCAGACGGTGGGGGTCTGGTCAAATAATTCACCCCTCCACTTT
TRBV7-2	TRBJ1-1	many	.	CASSSAGGTEAFF	TGTGCCAGCAGCTCCGCGGGGGGAACTGAAGCTTTCTTT
TRBV7-2	TRBJ2-2	few	.	CASSLLVTIGELFF	TGTGCCAGCAGCTTGCTAGTTACCATCGGGGAGCTGTTTTTT
TRBV4-1	TRBJ1-1	many	.	CASSQGAGRVGTEAFF	TGCGCCAGCAGCCAAGGGGCAGGGAGAGTGGGCACTGAAGCTTTCTTT
TRBV20-1	TRBJ1-4	.	TRBD1	CSAREGYRDRGEKLFF	TGCAGTGCTAGAGAAGGGTACCGGGACAGGGGTGAAAAACTGTTTTTT
TRBV6-2/TRBV6-3	TRBJ2-5	.	TRBD2	CASSGIRAGPKETQYF	TGTGCCAGCAGTGGGATTCGAGCGGGACCTAAGGAGACCCAGTACTTC
TRBV7-2	TRBJ1-5	few	TRBD1	CASSDGQGLQPQHF	TGTGCCAGCAGCGACGGACAGGGCCTTCAGCCCCAGCATTTT
TRBV7-6	TRBJ2-6	few	.	CASTERLGRPILYSGANVLTF	TGTGCCAGCACCGAACGGCTAGGACGGCCTATCCTTTACTCTGGGGCCAACGTCCTGACTTTC
TRBV4-1	TRBJ1-5	.	.	CASSQGPGTLTHQPQHF	TGCGCCAGCAGCCAAGGCCCCGGGACCTTAACCCACCAGCCCCAGCATTTT
TRBV7-9	TRBJ2-5	.	TRBD2	CASVRSGGQETQYF	TGTGCCAGCGTTCGGTCGGGGGGACAAGAGACCCAGTACTTC
TRBV4-1	TRBJ1-5	.	.	CASSLSPGAPGRSNQPQHF	TGCGCCAGCAGCCTAAGCCCGGGGGCGCCAGGTAGGAGCAATCAGCCCCAGCATTTT
TRBV4-2	TRBJ1-5	few	.	CASSQEGAGVQPQHF	TGTGCCAGCAGCCAAGAAGGGGCAGGGGTCCAGCCCCAGCATTTT
TRBV12-3/TRBV12-4	TRBJ1-2	.	.	CASSPAGWGGGVYGYTF	TGTGCCAGCAGTCCAGCGGGATGGGGGGGCGGCGTCTATGGCTACACCTTC
TRBV28	TRBJ1-5	.	TRBD1	CASSLWTGSNQPQHF	TGTGCCAGCAGTTTATGGACAGGGAGCAATCAGCCCCAGCATTTT
TRBV11-2	TRBJ2-5	.	TRBD2	CASASGGQQETQYF	TGTGCCAGCGCTAGCGGGGGCCAACAAGAGACCCAGTACTTC
TRBV9	TRBJ2-7	few	.	CASSDTPTTGTPDEQYF	TGTGCCAGCAGCGATACCCCCACTACCGGGACCCCTGACGAGCAGTACTTC
TRBV5-1	TRBJ2-7	.	.	CASSLRGPPNEQYF	TGCGCCAGCAGCTTGCGGGGTCCTCCTAACGAGCAGTACTTC
TRBV4-1	TRBJ2-7	.	TRBD1	CASSHDRGPFYEQYF	TGCGCCAGCAGCCACGACAGGGGGCCCTTCTACGAGCAGTACTTC
TRBV7-4	TRBJ2-7	.	.	CASRGTGPPTNEQYF	TGTGCCAGCAGGGGAACCGGGCCCCCGACCAACGAGCAGTACTTC
TRBV12-3/TRBV12-4	TRBJ1-5	.	.	CASSWTPWPQHF	TGTGCCAGCAGTTGGACCCCTTGGCCCCAGCATTTT
TRBV5-1	TRBJ2-7	.	TRBD1	CASSFSGQSSYEQYF	TGCGCCAGCAGCTTCTCGGGACAGAGCTCCTACGAGCAGTACTTC
TRBV27	TRBJ2-1	few	TRBD2	CASSLSGGGRNEQFF	TGTGCCAGCAGTTTATCGGGCGGGGGACGTAATGAGCAGTTCTTC
TRBV29-1	TRBJ2-3	.	TRBD1	CSVEQGVGSTDTQYF	TGCAGCGTTGAACAGGGGGTTGGTTCCACAGATACGCAGTATTTT
TRBV7-2	TRBJ2-7	few	.	CASSLRSGGPTDEQYF	TGTGCCAGCAGCTTAAGGTCCGGGGGACCGACTGACGAGCAGTACTTC
TRBV7-2	TRBJ2-7	few	TRBD1	CASSLGGTGRDEQYF	TGTGCCAGCAGCTTAGGGGGGACAGGGAGGGACGAGCAGTACTTC